This TCR beta chain originates from a study of cytomegalovirus exposure and HLA in healthy donors. Overall study findings and caveats: Over 150 TCR beta chains were listed as cytomegalovirus-associated. Diagnosis of cytomegalovirus status made by the classifier reportedly showed high specificity and sensitivity.

The assay was immunoSEQ multiplex PCR, and TCRdb's table has in-frame clones only and misses some. The table lists some 170,000 clones, around nine tenths of them singletons, with approximately 1.5% in the top ten. About this clone itself: Its antigen is undetermined.

The CDR3 length is 17 residues. Trimming took 3 bases from V and 0 from J, leaving 16 bases between them. Germline V gene data show CDR1 as SGHDT and CDR2 as YYEEEE. Donors came from a validation cohort of some 130 subjects, distinct from the first 666-subject cohort. V usage is TRBV5-6 and J usage is TRBJ1-3, with D possibly TRBD1 on 5 matching bases. The source is a woman younger than 45 in good health and CMV-seronegative. What was sequenced was PBMCs. The CDR3 loop reads CASSYLRGGLSGNTIYF. CDR3 DNA sequence: TGTGCCAGCAGCTACCTCCGGGGGGGTCTCTCTGGAAACACCATATATTTT.